The 25 T cell receptor beta chains in this list originate from one sample, sequenced in a study of glioma-infiltrating T cells after dendritic cell vaccination. Time point here: after dendritic cell vaccination, including at tumor progression/relapse. Here immunoSEQ multiplex PCR was the method, and the copy in TCRdb shows in-frame clones only, minus some. Counted here are tens of thousands of clones, around nine tenths occurring once; the ten biggest clones make up around 2.3%. The sample here was blood, taken after dendritic cell vaccination. All receptors come from a human donor with glioblastoma.

This clone was detected a few times. The J gene is TRBJ1-2, the V gene TRBV2, with TRBD1 as a possible D gene (6 bases). Deletions cut 7 bases from V and 6 bases from J, with 12 bases between. Germline V lookup: CDR1 SNHLY, CDR2 FYNNEI. The CDR3 has 12 amino acids. CDR3 in amino acids: CASTKQGNGYTF. The CDR3 coding sequence is TGTGCCAGCACCAAACAGGGAAATGGCTACACCTTC.

The chain is built from TRBV10-2 and TRBJ2-7, with D possibly TRBD1 on 6 matching bases. Trimming pared 7 bases from V and 3 bases from J, leaving 13 bases between. The CDR3 extends over 13 amino acids. Germline V gene sequence: CDR1 WSHSY, CDR2 SAAADI. The CDR3 is CASKGTTLYEQYF. The CDR3 DNA follows: TGCGCCAGCAAAGGGACAACCCTCTACGAGCAGTACTTC.

This clone was seen only once. V and J are TRBV18 and TRBJ1-6; 11 bases agree with TRBD1. The germline V gene has CDR1 KGHSH and CDR2 LQKENI. The CDR3 consists of 15 residues. J gave up 7 bases and V 3 bases, and 2 bases lay outside the gene matches. The CDR3 reads CASSPGQGDNSPLHF. The CDR3 DNA sequence: TGTGCCAGCTCACCGGGACAGGGGGACAATTCACCCCTCCACTTT.

The V call is TRBV4-3, the J call TRBJ2-5, with TRBD1 matching over 7 bases. The CDR3 consists of 15 residues. Trimming cost V 1 base and J 5 bases; bases outside gene matches: 7. CDR1 is LGHNA, CDR2 YSLEER, per germline. The CDR3 DNA is TGCGCCAGCAGCCAAGGAGGACAGGCTGGGGAGACCCAGTACTTC. The encoded protein is CASSQGGQAGETQYF.

J is TRBJ1-3 and V is TRBV19; no clear D. The CDR3 has 16 amino acids. Germline V gives CDR1 LNHDA, CDR2 SQIVND (reference sequence). Trimming pared 5 bases from V and 8 bases from J, leaving 22 bases between. CDR3 sequence reads: CASSPGNGALGYTIYF. DNA of the CDR3: TGTGCCAGTAGTCCCGGGAACGGCGCCCTCGGGTACACCATATATTTT. The whole variable domain, filled in from reference TRBV19 and TRBJ1-3, reads DGGITQSPKYLFRKEGQNVTLSCEQNLNHDAMYWYRQDPGQGLRLIYYSQIVNDFQKGDIAEGYSVSREKKESFPLTVTSAQKNPTAFYLCASSPGNGALGYTIYFGEGSWLTVV.

This chain joins TRBV4-3 and TRBJ2-6; 10 positions match TRBD2. This CDR3 region has 21 residues. J lost 2 bases, V lost 1 base, and 14 bases had no gene match. Germline assignment: CDR1 LGHNA and CDR2 YSLEER. The CDR3 nucleotides are TGCGCCAGCAGCCAAGCCTCCCATGGGGCAGCGGGAGGGGCTGGGGCCAACGTCCTGACTTTC. Translation: CASSQASHGAAGGAGANVLTF.

This chain connects TRBV27 to TRBJ2-7; the match to TRBD2 covers 8 bases. The V and J ends lost 6 bases and 5 bases, in that order; junction bases with no gene match: 9. CDR1 MNHEY and CDR2 SMNVEV come from the germline V gene (reference sequence). The CDR3 length is 14 residues. The CDR3 nucleotides are TGTGCCAGCAGGTCCGGGAGGGCCAAGGACGAGCAGTACTTC. It is translated as CASRSGRAKDEQYF.

The J gene is TRBJ1-1, the V gene TRBV30; unclear D gene. V lost 3 bases to trimming and J lost 6 bases, with 11 bases between them. This CDR3 is built from 12 residues. The V gene's germline CDR1 is GTSNPN and CDR2 SVGIG (reference sequence). The CDR3 spells CAWSRQTAEAFF. DNA for the CDR3: TGTGCCTGGAGCCGACAAACGGCTGAAGCTTTCTTT.

J is TRBJ2-3 and V is TRBV5-8; TRBD2 matches at 11 bases. CDR1 SGHTS and CDR2 YDEGEE come from the germline V gene. The V gene end was trimmed by 4 bases and the J gene end by 4 bases; junction bases not matched to a gene: 11. This CDR3 has 17 amino acids. The CDR3 nucleotides are TGTGCCAGCAGCCCGGACCGACTAGCGGGACTTTCAGATACGCAGTATTTT. This encodes CASSPDRLAGLSDTQYF.

This clone was counted once. CDR3 region: CASNGLAGEDTQYF. CDR3 DNA: TGTGCCAGCAATGGACTAGCGGGAGAAGATACGCAGTATTTT. The chain has TRBV14 and TRBJ2-3; 13 bases match TRBD2. CDR1 is SGHDN and CDR2 is FVKESK in the germline V gene. V lost 7 bases and J lost 5; bases outside the gene matches: 3. This CDR3 is built from 14 residues.

The chain links TRBV13 to TRBJ2-1; 9 bases map to TRBD2. Germline V gene sequence: CDR1 PRHDT, CDR2 FYEKMQ (reference sequence). Trimming cost V 0 bases and J 6 bases; bases outside gene matches: 6. This CDR3 region has 16 residues. CDR3 bases: TGTGCCAGCAGCTTAGGCCTAGCGGGGATGGGCAATGAGCAGTTCTTC. Translated: CASSLGLAGMGNEQFF.

CDR3 sequence reads: CATGNVDTEAFF. CDR3 DNA: TGCGCCACCGGGAATGTGGACACTGAAGCTTTCTTT. The V and J genes are TRBV10-1 and TRBJ1-1; D unresolved. This CDR3 comprises 12 residues. Trimming stripped 10 bases from V and 3 bases from J, with 12 bases between. The germline gives CDR1 WNHNN, CDR2 SYGVQD (reference sequence).

The chain is built from TRBV5-5 and TRBJ1-5; D is perhaps TRBD1 (6 bases). V was clipped by 0 bases and J by 0 bases, with 7 bases between them. Germline CDR1 and CDR2: SGHKS and YYEKEE (reference sequence). The CDR3 spans 15 residues. The CDR3 DNA is TGTGCCAGCAGCTTGGCAGGGGTTAGCAATCAGCCCCAGCATTTT. This encodes CASSLAGVSNQPQHF.

This chain links TRBV30 with TRBJ2-1; TRBD2 matches 7 bases. V trimming: 1 base; J trimming: 2 bases; junction bases outside the gene matches: 8. Germline V gives CDR1 GTSNPN, CDR2 SVGIG (reference sequence). The CDR3 has 16 residues. Here the CDR3 reads CAWSAVTSPAYNEQFF. The CDR3 DNA sequence: TGTGCCTGGAGTGCGGTGACTAGCCCGGCCTACAATGAGCAGTTCTTC.

The CDR3 spells CASSLAMNTEAFF. Here the CDR3 DNA reads TGTGCCAGCAGCTTAGCTATGAACACTGAAGCTTTCTTT. This rearrangement joins TRBV11-3 to TRBJ1-1, with D uncertain. The V end was cut by 1 base, the J end by 0 bases, with 3 bases between. Germline lookup yields CDR1 SGHNT and CDR2 YENEEA. CDR3 length equals 13 residues.

This sequence joins TRBV2 and TRBJ2-7; 13 bases line up with TRBD2. This CDR3 is 14 amino acids long. Germline lookup yields CDR1 SNHLY and CDR2 FYNNEI. V shed 6 bases, J shed 6 bases, and the junction held 5 bases outside the gene matches. The CDR3 DNA is TGTGCCAGCAGGGGCGGGACTAGCGGGACCGAGCAGTACTTC. Translating gives CASRGGTSGTEQYF.

V is TRBV30 and J is TRBJ1-1; the D is unclear. The CDR3 has 12 amino acids. From germline, CDR1 is GTSNPN and CDR2 SVGIG (reference sequence). V was pared by 5 bases and J by 3 bases, with 10 bases between. CDR3 sequence (DNA): TGTGCCTGGTGCGGTCCTTACACTGAAGCTTTCTTT. It specifies CAWCGPYTEAFF.

V and J are TRBV5-4 and TRBJ2-7; TRBD1 aligns across 12 bases. J lost 5 bases, V lost 4 bases, and 7 bases had no gene match. Germline V gene data show CDR1 as SGHNT and CDR2 as YYREEE (reference sequence). The length of the CDR3 is 15 residues. The CDR3 is CASSSRDRGRDEQYF. In DNA, the CDR3 is TGTGCCAGCAGCAGTAGGGACAGGGGGCGGGACGAGCAGTACTTC.

This chain connects TRBV4-1 to TRBJ2-1; 7 bases map to TRBD2. In germline, CDR1 is MGHRA, CDR2 YSYEKL. This CDR3 region has 13 residues. J gave up 9 bases and V 5 bases, and 7 bases lay outside the gene matches. Here the CDR3 reads CASSSKTSSEQFF. The DNA for the CDR3 is TGCGCCAGCAGCTCGAAGACTAGCAGTGAGCAGTTCTTC.

The chain uses TRBV7-3 and TRBJ2-1, with TRBD2 matching over 11 bases. The V segment lost 6 bases and the J segment 6 bases; nucleotides outside the gene matches: 7. The CDR3 has 15 residues. From germline, CDR1 is SGHTA and CDR2 FQGTGA. As DNA, the CDR3 is TGTGCCAGCAGTATACTAGCGGGGGAGGGCAATGAGCAGTTCTTC. Translation gives CASSILAGEGNEQFF.

The chain uses TRBV10-3 and TRBJ2-1; maybe TRBD2 (6 bases). This CDR3 has 14 amino acids. V was shortened by 4 bases and J by 3 bases, with 10 bases between the two germline ends. Per germline, CDR1 ENHRY and CDR2 SYGVKD. As DNA, the CDR3 is TGTGCCATCAGTGTAGGGACTGGCTACAATGAGCAGTTCTTC. Protein sequence: CAISVGTGYNEQFF.

This chain joins TRBV5-4 and TRBJ2-1; 7 bases fit TRBD2. The CDR3 runs 14 residues. Germline V gene sequence: CDR1 SGHNT, CDR2 YYREEE (reference sequence). V gave up 10 bases and J gave up 6 bases; unmatched junction bases: 13. The CDR3 spells CAPVEGGPPNEQFF. The CDR3 coding sequence is TGTGCCCCCGTTGAGGGAGGGCCCCCCAATGAGCAGTTCTTC.

The V call is TRBV5-1, the J call TRBJ2-7; TRBD2 aligns across 7 bases. The germline V gene has CDR1 SGHRS and CDR2 YFSETQ. V was clipped by 0 bases and J by 4 bases; unmatched bases: 4. The CDR3 is 14 amino acids. CDR3: CASSLAGGEYEQYF. Here the CDR3 DNA reads TGCGCCAGCAGCTTGGCTGGGGGGGAGTACGAGCAGTACTTC.

The rearrangement uses TRBV5-4 and TRBJ2-5, with 8 bases matching TRBD2. CDR1 SGHNT and CDR2 YYREEE come from the germline V gene (reference sequence). The trim removed 3 bases at V and 1 base at J, leaving 2 bases unmatched. The CDR3 consists of 14 residues. The CDR3 region has the DNA TGTGCCAGCAGCTCAGGACTAGCCCAAGAGACCCAGTACTTC. The encoded protein is CASSSGLAQETQYF.

This clone has only one observation. The genes are TRBV11-2 and TRBJ2-7; D perhaps matches TRBD1 (6 bases). Germline values: CDR1 SGHAT, CDR2 FQNNGV. This CDR3 region has 14 residues. The V gene lost 4 bases and the J gene lost 3 bases, with 13 bases spanning the gap. CDR3 nucleotides: TGTGCCAGCAGCTCCCTTGACAGGAGCTACGAGCAGTACTTC. This gives the protein CASSSLDRSYEQYF.